The present TCR beta chain was sequenced within a study of T cell responses to AZD1222 COVID-19 vaccine. Study-wide points: Spike-wide coverage was observed for vaccine-associated CD4 TCRs, with dominant responses at 160-218 and 743-854.

Samples with a second dose at about 4 or about 12 weeks were pooled together. Concerning this clone: Its antigen is undetermined.

The CDR3 is made up of 13 amino acids. Germline CDR1 and CDR2: MNHEY and SMNVEV (reference sequence). The J segment lost 1 base and the V segment lost 8 bases, leaving 3 bases of the junction unmatched. TCRdb's table, derived via immunoSEQ multiplex PCR, lists solely in-frame clones and lacks some. The table has 150,000 to 200,000 clones, under 95% seen once; the top ten hold under 1.2%. The TCR sequence derives from an adult who received the AZD1222 COVID-19 vaccine. The sample was peripheral blood, taken 28 days after the second AZD1222 dose. The chain combines TRBV27 with TRBJ2-7; 9 bases match TRBD1. The DNA for the CDR3 is TGTGCCAGCGGAGGACAGGGGTCCTACGAGCAGTACTTC. This encodes CASGGQGSYEQYF.